A single sample is the source of the 2 T cell receptor beta chains below, sequenced in a study of blood T cell repertoires in COVID-19. Profiling relied on immunoSEQ multiplex PCR, and the TCRdb table lists in-frame clones only, not all of them. The table includes roughly 71,000 clones, 65% to 90% detected once. The sequenced sample was peripheral blood. The receptors originated from a man aged 45 to 65 with acute or convalescent COVID-19.

The V gene is TRBV4-2, the J gene TRBJ2-1, with 7 positions matching TRBD1. The CDR3 sequence is 14 residues long. CDR1 is LGHNA and CDR2 is YNFKEQ in the germline V gene. V shed 4 bases and J 4 bases; nucleotides not matched to a gene: 4. CDR3 loop: CASSPGTAYNEQFF. DNA of the CDR3: TGTGCCAGCAGCCCCGGGACAGCATACAATGAGCAGTTCTTC.

The genes are TRBV19 and TRBJ1-5; 7 positions match TRBD1. The CDR3 runs 14 residues. Trimming removed 7 bases from V and 4 bases from J; junction bases left unmatched: 7. CDR1 and CDR2 (germline): LNHDA, SQIVND (reference sequence). This CDR3 reads CASTPGQHNQPQHF. Written as DNA, the CDR3 is TGTGCCAGTACTCCGGGACAGCATAATCAGCCCCAGCATTTT.